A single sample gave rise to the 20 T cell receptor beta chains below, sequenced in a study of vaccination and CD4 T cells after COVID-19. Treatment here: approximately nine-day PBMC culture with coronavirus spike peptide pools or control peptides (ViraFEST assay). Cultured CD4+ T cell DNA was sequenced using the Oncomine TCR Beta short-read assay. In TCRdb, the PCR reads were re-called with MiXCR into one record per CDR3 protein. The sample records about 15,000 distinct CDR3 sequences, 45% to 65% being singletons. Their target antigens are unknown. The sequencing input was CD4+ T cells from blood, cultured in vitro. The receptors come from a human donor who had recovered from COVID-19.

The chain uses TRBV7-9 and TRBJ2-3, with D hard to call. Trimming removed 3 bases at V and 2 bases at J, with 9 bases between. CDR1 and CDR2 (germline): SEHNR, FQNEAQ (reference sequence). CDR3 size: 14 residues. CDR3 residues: CASSLSLNTDTQYF. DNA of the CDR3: TGTGCCAGCAGCTTGTCACTGAACACAGATACGCAGTATTTT.

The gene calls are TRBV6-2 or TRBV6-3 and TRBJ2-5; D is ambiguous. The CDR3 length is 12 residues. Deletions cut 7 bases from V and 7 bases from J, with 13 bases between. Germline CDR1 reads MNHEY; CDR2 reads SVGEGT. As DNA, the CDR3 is TGTGCCAGCACCACAGAGGCAGGGACCCAGTACTTC. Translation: CASTTEAGTQYF.

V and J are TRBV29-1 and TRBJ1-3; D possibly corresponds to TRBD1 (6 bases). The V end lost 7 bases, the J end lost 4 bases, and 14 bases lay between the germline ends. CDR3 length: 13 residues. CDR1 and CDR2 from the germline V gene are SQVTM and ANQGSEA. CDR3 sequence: CSARQAGGNTIYF. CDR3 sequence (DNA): TGCAGCGCGAGACAGGCGGGAGGAAACACCATATATTTT.

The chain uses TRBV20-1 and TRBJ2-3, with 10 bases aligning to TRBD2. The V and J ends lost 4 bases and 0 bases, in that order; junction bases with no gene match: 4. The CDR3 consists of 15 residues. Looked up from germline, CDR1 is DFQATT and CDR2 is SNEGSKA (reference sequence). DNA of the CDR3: TGCAGTGCTATAGGGACTAGCGCTAGCACAGATACGCAGTATTTT. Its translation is CSAIGTSASTDTQYF.

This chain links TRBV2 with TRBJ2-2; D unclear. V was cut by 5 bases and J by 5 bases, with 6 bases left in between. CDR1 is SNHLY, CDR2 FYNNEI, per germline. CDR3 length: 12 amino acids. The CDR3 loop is CASSRVTGELFF. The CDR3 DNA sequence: TGTGCCAGCAGTAGGGTAACCGGGGAGCTGTTTTTT. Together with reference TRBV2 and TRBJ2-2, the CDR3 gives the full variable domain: EPEVTQTPSHQVTQMGQEVILRCVPISNHLYFYWYRQILGQKVEFLVSFYNNEISEKSEIFDDQFSVERPDGSNFTLKIRSTKLEDSAMYFCASSRVTGELFFGEGSRLTVL.

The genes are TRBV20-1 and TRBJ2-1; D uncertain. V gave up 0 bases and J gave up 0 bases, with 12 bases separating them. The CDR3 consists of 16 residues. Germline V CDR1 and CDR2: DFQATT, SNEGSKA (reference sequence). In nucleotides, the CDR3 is TGCAGTGCTAGAGATTTGAACTTCCTCTCCTACAATGAGCAGTTCTTC. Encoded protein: CSARDLNFLSYNEQFF.

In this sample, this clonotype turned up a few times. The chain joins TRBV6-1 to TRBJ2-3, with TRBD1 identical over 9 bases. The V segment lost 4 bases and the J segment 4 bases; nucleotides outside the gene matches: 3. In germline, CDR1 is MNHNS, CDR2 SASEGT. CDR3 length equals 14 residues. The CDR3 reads CASSADRGSDTQYF. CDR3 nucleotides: TGTGCCAGCAGTGCGGACAGGGGTTCAGATACGCAGTATTTT.

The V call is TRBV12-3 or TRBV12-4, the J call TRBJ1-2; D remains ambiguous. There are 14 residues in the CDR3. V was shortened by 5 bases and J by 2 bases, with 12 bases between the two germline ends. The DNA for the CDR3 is TGTGCCAGCAGTAGAATTGGGGAGAACTATGGCTACACCTTC. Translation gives CASSRIGENYGYTF.

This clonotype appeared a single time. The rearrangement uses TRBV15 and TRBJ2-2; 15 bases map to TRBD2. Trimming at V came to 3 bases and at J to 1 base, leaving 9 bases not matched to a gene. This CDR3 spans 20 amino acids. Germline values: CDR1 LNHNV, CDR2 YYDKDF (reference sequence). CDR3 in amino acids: CATSRAPGLAGGLNTGELFF. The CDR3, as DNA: TGTGCCACCAGCAGGGCCCCGGGACTAGCGGGGGGCTTGAACACCGGGGAGCTGTTTTTT.

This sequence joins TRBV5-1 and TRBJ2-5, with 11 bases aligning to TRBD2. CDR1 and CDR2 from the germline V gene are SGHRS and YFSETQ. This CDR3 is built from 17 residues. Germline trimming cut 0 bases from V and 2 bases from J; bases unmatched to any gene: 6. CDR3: CASSLVGLAGAQETQYF. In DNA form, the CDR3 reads TGCGCCAGCAGCTTGGTCGGACTAGCGGGCGCGCAAGAGACCCAGTACTTC.

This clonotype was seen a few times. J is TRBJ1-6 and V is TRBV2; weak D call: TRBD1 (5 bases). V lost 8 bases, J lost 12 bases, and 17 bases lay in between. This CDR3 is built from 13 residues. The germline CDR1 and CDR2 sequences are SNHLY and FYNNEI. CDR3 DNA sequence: TGTGCCAGCCGCCGCGGGGCACTTCAACCCCTCCACTTT. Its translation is CASRRGALQPLHF.

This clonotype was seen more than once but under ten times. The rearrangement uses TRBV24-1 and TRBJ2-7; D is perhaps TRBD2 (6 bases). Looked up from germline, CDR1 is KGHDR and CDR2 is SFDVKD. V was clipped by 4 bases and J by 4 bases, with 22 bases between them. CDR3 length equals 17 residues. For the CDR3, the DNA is TGTGCCACCAGTGACACACCGGGGAGGCGGAACGGTTACGAGCAGTACTTC. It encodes CATSDTPGRRNGYEQYF.

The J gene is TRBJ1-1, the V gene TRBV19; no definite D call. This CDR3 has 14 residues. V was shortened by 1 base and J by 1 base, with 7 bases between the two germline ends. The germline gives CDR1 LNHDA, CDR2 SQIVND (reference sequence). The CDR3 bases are TGTGCCAGTAGTATAGCTGGGAGGAACACTGAAGCTTTCTTT. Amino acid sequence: CASSIAGRNTEAFF.

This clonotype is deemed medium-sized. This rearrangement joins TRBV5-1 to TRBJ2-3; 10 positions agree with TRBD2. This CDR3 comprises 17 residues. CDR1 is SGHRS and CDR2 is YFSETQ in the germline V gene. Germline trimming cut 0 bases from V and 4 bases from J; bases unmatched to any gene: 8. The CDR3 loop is CASSLVASGGAADTQYF. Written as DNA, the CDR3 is TGCGCCAGCAGCTTGGTGGCCAGCGGGGGGGCCGCAGATACGCAGTATTTT.

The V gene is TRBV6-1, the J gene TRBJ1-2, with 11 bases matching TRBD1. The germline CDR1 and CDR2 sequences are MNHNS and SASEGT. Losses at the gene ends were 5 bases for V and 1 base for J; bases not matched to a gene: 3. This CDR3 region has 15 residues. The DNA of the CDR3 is TGTGCCAGCAGTCGGACAGGGGGCCTTAACTATGGCTACACCTTC. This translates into CASSRTGGLNYGYTF.

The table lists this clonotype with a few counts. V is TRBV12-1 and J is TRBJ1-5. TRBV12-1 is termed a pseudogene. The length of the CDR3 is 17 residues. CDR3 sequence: CASSSSCVSGSNQPQHF. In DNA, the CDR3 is TGTGCCAGCAGCTCATCCTGCGTCTCGGGGAGTAATCAGCCCCAGCATTTT.

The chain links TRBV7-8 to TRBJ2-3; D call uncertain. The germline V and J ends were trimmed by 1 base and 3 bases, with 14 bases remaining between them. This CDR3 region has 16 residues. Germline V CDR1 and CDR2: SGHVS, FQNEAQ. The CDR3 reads CASSLGQVVSTDTQYF. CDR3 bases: TGTGCCAGCAGCTTAGGCCAGGTAGTATCGACAGATACGCAGTATTTT.

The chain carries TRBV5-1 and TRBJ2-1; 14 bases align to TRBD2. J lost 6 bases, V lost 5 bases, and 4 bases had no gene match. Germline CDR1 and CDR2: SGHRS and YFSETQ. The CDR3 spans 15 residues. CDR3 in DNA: TGCGCCAGCAGACCCGGGACTAGCGGGAGCAATGAGCAGTTCTTC. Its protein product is CASRPGTSGSNEQFF.

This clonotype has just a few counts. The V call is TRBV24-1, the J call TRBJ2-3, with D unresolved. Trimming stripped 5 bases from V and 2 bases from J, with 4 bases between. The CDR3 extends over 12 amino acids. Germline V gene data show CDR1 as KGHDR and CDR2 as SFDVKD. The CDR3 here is CATSGDTDTQYF. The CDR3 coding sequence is TGTGCCACCAGTGGGGACACAGATACGCAGTATTTT.

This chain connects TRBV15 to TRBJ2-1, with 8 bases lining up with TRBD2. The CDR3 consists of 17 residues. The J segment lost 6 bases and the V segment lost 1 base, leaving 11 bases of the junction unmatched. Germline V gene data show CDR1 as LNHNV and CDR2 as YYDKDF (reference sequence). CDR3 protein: CATSRVFGLSGSNEQFF. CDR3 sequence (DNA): TGTGCCACCAGCAGAGTCTTTGGCCTAAGCGGGAGCAATGAGCAGTTCTTC.